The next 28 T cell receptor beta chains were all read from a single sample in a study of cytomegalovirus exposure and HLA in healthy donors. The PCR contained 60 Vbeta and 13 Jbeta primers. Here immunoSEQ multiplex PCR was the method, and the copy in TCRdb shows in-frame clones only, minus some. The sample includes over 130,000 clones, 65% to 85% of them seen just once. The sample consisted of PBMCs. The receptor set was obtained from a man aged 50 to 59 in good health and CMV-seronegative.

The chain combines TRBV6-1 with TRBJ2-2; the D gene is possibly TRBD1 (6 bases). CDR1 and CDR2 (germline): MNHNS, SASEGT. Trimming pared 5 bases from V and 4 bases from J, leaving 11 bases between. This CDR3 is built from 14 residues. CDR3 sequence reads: CASSNNRVTGELFF. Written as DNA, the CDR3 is TGTGCCAGCAGTAATAACAGGGTCACCGGGGAGCTGTTTTTT.

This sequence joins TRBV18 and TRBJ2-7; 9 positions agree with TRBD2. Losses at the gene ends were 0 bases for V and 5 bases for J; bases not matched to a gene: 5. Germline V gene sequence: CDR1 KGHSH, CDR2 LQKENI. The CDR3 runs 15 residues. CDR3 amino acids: CASSPPVPSGNEQYF. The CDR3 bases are TGTGCCAGCTCACCACCGGTTCCTAGCGGGAACGAGCAGTACTTC.

CDR3 sequence: CANTLGTSGSYEQYF. The CDR3 bases are TGTGCCAACACGTTGGGGACTAGCGGTTCCTACGAGCAGTACTTC. The genes are TRBV2 and TRBJ2-7; 11 positions match TRBD2. Germline V gives CDR1 SNHLY, CDR2 FYNNEI. After removal of 10 bases from V and 1 base from J, the junction contained 9 bases not matched to a gene. This CDR3 comprises 15 residues.

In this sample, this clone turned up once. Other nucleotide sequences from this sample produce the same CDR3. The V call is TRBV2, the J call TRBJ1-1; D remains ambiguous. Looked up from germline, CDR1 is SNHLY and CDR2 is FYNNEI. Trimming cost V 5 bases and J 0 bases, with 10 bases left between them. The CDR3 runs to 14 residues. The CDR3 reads CASSLGGLNTEAFF. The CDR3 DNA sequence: TGTGCCAGCAGTTTAGGAGGCTTGAACACTGAAGCTTTCTTT.

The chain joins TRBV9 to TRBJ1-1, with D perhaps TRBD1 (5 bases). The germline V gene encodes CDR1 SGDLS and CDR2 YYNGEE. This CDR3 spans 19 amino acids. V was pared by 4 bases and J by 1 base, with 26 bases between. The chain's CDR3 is CASSPRIMGGTSPNTEAFF. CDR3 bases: TGTGCCAGCAGCCCAAGGATCATGGGGGGGACCTCTCCGAACACTGAAGCTTTCTTT.

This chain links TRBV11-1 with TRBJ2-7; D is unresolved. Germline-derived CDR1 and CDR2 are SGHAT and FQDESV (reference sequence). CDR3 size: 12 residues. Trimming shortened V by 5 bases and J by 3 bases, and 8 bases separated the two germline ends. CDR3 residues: CASSRDIYEQYF. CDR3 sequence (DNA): TGTGCCAGCAGCCGAGACATCTACGAGCAGTACTTC.

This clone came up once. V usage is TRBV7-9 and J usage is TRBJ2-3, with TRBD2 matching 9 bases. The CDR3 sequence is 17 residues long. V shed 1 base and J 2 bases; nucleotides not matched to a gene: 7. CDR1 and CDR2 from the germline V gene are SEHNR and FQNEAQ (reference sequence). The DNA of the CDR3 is TGTGCCAGCAGCTTAGTGTCGAGCGGGGGGCACACAGATACGCAGTATTTT. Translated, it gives CASSLVSSGGHTDTQYF.

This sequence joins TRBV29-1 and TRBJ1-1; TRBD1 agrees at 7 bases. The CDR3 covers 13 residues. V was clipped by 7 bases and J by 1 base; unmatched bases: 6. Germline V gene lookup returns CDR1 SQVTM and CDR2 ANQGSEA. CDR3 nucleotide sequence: TGCAGCGCCGGGGACAGAGAGAACACTGAAGCTTTCTTT. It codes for CSAGDRENTEAFF.

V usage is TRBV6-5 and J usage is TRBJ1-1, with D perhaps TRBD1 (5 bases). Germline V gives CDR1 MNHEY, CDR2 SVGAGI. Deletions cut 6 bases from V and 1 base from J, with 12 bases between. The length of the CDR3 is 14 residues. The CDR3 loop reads CASRSGRPNTEAFF. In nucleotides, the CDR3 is TGTGCCAGCAGGTCAGGGCGGCCGAACACTGAAGCTTTCTTT.

This CDR3 reads CASSLVGRSEKLFF. In nucleotides, the CDR3 is TGTGCCAGCAGCTTGGTAGGGAGGAGCGAAAAACTGTTTTTT. This chain joins TRBV5-8 and TRBJ1-4; D unclear. The CDR3 contains 14 residues. Between the trimmed V and J ends, which lost 0 bases and 8 bases, there was a span of 11 bases. Germline CDR1 is SGHTS and CDR2 is YDEGEE.

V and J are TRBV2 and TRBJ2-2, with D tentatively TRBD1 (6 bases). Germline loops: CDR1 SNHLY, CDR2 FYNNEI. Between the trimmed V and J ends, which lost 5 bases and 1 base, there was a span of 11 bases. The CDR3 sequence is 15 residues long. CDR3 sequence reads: CASSFGQRNTGELFF. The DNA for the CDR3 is TGTGCCAGCAGTTTCGGACAGAGGAACACCGGGGAGCTGTTTTTT.

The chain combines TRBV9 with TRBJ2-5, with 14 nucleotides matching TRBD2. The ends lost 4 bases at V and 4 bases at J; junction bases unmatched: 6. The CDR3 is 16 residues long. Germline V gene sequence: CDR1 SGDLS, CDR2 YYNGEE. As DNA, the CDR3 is TGTGCCAGCAGCCTAACGGGGACTAGCGGGAGAGAGACCCAGTACTTC. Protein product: CASSLTGTSGRETQYF.

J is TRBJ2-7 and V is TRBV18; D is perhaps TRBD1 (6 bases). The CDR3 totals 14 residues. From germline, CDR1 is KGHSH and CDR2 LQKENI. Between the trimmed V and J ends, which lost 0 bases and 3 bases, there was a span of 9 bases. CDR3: CASSPPYRDYEQYF. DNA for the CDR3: TGTGCCAGCTCACCACCGTACAGGGACTACGAGCAGTACTTC.

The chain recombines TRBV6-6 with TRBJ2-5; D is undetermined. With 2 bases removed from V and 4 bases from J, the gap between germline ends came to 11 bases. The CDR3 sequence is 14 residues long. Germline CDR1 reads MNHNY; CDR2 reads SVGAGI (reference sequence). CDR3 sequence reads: CASSYGLGAETQYF. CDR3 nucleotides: TGTGCCAGCAGTTACGGTTTGGGCGCAGAGACCCAGTACTTC.

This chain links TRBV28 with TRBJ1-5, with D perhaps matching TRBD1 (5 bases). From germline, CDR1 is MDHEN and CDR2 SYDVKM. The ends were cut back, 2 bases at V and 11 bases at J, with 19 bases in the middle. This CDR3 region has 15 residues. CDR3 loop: CASSLGATGGGTQHF. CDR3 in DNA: TGTGCCAGCAGTTTAGGGGCCACAGGTGGTGGGACCCAGCATTTT. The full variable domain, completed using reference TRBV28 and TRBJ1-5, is DVKVTQSSRYLVKRTGEKVFLECVQDMDHENMFWYRQDPGLGLRLIYFSYDVKMKEKGDIPEGYSVSREKKERFSLILESASTNQTSMYLCASSLGATGGGTQHFGDGTRLSIL.

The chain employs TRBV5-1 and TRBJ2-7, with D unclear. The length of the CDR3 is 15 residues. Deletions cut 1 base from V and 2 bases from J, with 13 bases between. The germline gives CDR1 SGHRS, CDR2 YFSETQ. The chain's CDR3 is CASSLTPGLTYEQYF. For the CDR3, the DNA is TGCGCCAGCAGCTTGACTCCGGGTCTTACCTACGAGCAGTACTTC.

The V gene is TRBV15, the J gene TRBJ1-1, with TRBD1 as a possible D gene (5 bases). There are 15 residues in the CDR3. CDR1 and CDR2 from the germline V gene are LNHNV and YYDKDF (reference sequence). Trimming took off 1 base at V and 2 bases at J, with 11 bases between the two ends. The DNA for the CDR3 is TGTGCCACCAGCAGAGGGGCAGGGATTAACACTGAAGCTTTCTTT. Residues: CATSRGAGINTEAFF. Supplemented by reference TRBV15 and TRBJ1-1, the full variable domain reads DAMVIQNPRYQVTQFGKPVTLSCSQTLNHNVMYWYQQKSSQAPKLLFHYYDKDFNNEADTPDNFQSRRPNTSFCFLDIRSPGLGDTAMYLCATSRGAGINTEAFFGQGTRLTVV.

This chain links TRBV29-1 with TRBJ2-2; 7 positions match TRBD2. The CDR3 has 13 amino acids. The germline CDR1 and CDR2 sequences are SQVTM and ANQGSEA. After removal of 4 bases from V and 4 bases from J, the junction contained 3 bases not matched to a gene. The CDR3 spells CSVVGGSTGELFF. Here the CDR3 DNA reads TGCAGCGTTGTCGGGGGGAGCACCGGGGAGCTGTTTTTT.

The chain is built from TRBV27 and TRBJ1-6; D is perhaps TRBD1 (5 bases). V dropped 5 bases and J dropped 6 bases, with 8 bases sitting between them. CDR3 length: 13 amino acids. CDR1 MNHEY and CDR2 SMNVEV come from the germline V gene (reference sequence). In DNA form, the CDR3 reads TGTGCCAGCAGTCTACAGGTTAATTCACCCCTCCACTTT. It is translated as CASSLQVNSPLHF.

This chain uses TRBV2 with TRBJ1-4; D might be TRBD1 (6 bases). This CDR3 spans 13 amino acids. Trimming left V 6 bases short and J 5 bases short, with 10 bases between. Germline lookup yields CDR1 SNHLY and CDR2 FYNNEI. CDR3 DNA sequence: TGTGCCAGCAGGAGGGGGACAAATGAAAAACTGTTTTTT. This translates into CASRRGTNEKLFF.

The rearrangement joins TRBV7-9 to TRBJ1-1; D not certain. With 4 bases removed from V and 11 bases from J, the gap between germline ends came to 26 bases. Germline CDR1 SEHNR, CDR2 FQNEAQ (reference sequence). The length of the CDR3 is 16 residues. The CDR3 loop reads CASSSDLAGGKEVAFF. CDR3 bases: TGTGCCAGCAGCTCTGACCTAGCTGGCGGCAAGGAGGTGGCTTTCTTT.

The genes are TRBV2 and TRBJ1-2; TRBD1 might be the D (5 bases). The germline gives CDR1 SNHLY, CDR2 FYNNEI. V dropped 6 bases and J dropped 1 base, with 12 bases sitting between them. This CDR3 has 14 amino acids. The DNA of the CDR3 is TGTGCCAGCAGGGGGGGGACGGGTAACTATGGCTACACCTTC. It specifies CASRGGTGNYGYTF.

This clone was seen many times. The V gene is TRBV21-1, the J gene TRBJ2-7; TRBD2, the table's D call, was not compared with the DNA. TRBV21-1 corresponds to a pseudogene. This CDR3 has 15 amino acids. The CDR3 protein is CASRGGTSGDYEQYF. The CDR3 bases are TGTGCCAGCAGGGGCGGGACTAGCGGGGATTACGAGCAGTACTTC.

CDR3 region: CASSEVQTGASNNQPQHF. CDR3 DNA sequence: TGTGCCAGCAGTGAAGTCCAGACAGGCGCCTCAAACAATCAGCCCCAGCATTTT. The chain recombines TRBV2 with TRBJ1-5, with D possibly matching TRBD1 (6 bases). The V and J ends lost 1 base and 3 bases respectively, with 19 bases between them. Germline CDR1 reads SNHLY; CDR2 reads FYNNEI. The CDR3 sequence is 18 residues long.

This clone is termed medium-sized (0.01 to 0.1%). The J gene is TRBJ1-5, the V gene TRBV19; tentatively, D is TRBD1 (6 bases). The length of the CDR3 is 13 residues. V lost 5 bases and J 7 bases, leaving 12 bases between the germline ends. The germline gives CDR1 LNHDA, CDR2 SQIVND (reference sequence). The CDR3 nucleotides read TGTGCCAGTAGTGGCACAGGGAACCAGCCCCAGCATTTT. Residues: CASSGTGNQPQHF.

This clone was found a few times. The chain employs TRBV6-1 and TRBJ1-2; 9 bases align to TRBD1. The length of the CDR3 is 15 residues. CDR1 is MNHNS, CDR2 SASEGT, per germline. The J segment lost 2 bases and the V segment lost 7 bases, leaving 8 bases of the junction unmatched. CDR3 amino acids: CASMKDRGRNYGYTF. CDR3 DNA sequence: TGTGCCAGCATGAAAGACAGGGGGAGAAACTATGGCTACACCTTC.

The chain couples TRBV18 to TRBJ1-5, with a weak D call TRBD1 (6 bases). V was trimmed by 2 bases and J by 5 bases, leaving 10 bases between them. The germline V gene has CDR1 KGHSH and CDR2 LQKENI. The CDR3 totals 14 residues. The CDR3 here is CASSPRDTDQPQHF. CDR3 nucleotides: TGTGCCAGCTCACCAAGGGACACTGATCAGCCCCAGCATTTT. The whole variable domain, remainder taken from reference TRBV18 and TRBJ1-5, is NAGVMQNPRHLVRRRGQEARLRCSPMKGHSHVYWYRQLPEEGLKFMVYLQKENIIDESGMPKERFSAEFPKEGPSILRIQQVVRGDSAAYFCASSPRDTDQPQHFGDGTRLSIL.

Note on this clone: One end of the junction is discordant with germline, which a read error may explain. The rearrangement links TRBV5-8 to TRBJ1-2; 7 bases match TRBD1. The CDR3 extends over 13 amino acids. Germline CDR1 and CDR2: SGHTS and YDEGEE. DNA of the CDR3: TGTGCCAGCGAGGGGGCTTCATACTATGACTACACCTTC. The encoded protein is CASEGASYYDYTF.